Listed below are T cell receptor beta chains from one sample, sequenced in a study of T-cell memory formation after mild COVID-19. TCRdb used MiXCR to reprocess the 5' RACE reads, holding one entry per CDR3 protein. The sample has over 450,000 distinct CDR3 sequences, over 20% seen once; the top ten hold around 12%. The sequenced sample consisted of PBMCs or a T cell subset sorted from them (not recorded which). The receptor set was obtained from an adult woman who had mild COVID-19 (a few samples of this study predate the infection). Cell type and time point are not known. CDR3s include the opening cysteine and the closing phenylalanine or tryptophan. A D gene is named only where the DNA matches it firmly. Part of the rows lack a size; the others show once, few, many or a class for expanded clones.

11 few NA TRBJ2-3 TRBV6-5 CASNSGSTQYF TGTGCCAGCAATTCGGGAAGTACGCAGTATTTT
18 few NA TRBJ2-1 TRBV7-6 CASSQSLGVTKGYNEQFF TGTGCCAGCAGCCAAAGCTTAGGCGTCACAAAGGGCTACAATGAGCAGTTCTTC
15 NA TRBD1 TRBJ1-2 TRBV5-1 CASSLASDRGYGYTF TGCGCCAGCAGCTTGGCCTCCGACAGGGGCTATGGCTACACCTTC
15 few NA TRBJ2-1 TRBV6-2/TRBV6-3 CASSFPGTVTPEQFF TGTGCCAGCAGTTTCCCGGGAACGGTTACTCCTGAGCAGTTCTTC
15 few NA TRBJ2-7 TRBV7-2 CASSSGHYISYEQYF TGTGCCAGCAGCTCCGGACATTATATATCCTACGAGCAGTACTTC
17 few NA TRBJ2-2 TRBV3-1 CASSPPGRGVGPGELFF TGTGCCAGCAGCCCCCCCGGTAGAGGGGTCGGTCCCGGGGAGCTGTTTTTT
12 NA NA TRBJ2-4 TRBV12-3/TRBV12-4 CASSYSRNIQYF TGTGCCAGCAGTTACTCCAGGAACATTCAGTACTTC
14 NA NA TRBJ1-3 TRBV3-1 CASSRRAEGNTIYF TGTGCCAGCAGCCGGCGCGCAGAGGGAAACACCATATATTTT
15 NA NA TRBJ1-2 TRBV9 CASSVVEGLNYGYTF TGTGCCAGCAGCGTAGTGGAGGGACTCAACTATGGCTACACCTTC
13 few NA TRBJ2-7 TRBV5-1 CASSRRGDYEQYF TGCGCCAGCAGCAGGAGGGGCGACTACGAGCAGTACTTC
14 NA TRBD1 TRBJ2-1 TRBV2 CASSQDRPEDEQFF TGTGCCAGCAGTCAGGACAGGCCTGAAGATGAGCAGTTCTTC
18 once TRBD1 TRBJ1-5 TRBV7-8 CASSLGHGQGRPNQPQHF TGTGCCAGCAGCTTGGGTCACGGACAGGGGAGGCCCAATCAGCCCCAGCATTTT
14 NA NA TRBJ2-7 TRBV5-1 CASSLDRINYEQYF TGCGCCAGCAGCCTGGACAGAATTAACTACGAGCAGTACTTC
17 few NA TRBJ1-1 TRBV18 CASSKTEGVYMNTEAFF TGTGCCAGCTCAAAAACCGAGGGGGTGTACATGAACACTGAAGCTTTCTTT
18 few TRBD1 TRBJ2-7 TRBV5-1 CASSLGDRGSSSSYEQYF TGCGCCAGCAGCTTGGGGGACAGGGGTAGCTCGAGCTCCTACGAGCAGTACTTC
16 few NA TRBJ2-7 TRBV5-4 CASSLGSGQPTYEQYF TGTGCCAGCAGCTTGGGGTCGGGACAACCAACCTACGAGCAGTACTTC
13 NA NA TRBJ1-2 TRBV12-3/TRBV12-4 CASSLDRVDGYTF TGTGCCAGCAGTTTAGACAGGGTCGATGGCTACACCTTC
15 NA NA TRBJ2-7 TRBV7-9 CASSSPEAASYEQYF TGTGCCAGCAGCTCTCCGGAGGCCGCTTCCTACGAGCAGTACTTC
13 NA NA TRBJ2-7 TRBV3-1 CASSQVWGYEQYF TGTGCCAGCAGCCAAGTTTGGGGGTACGAGCAGTACTTC
16 NA TRBD1 TRBJ1-1 TRBV5-1 CASSLGTGAMNTEAFF TGCGCCAGCAGCCTCGGGACAGGGGCTATGAACACTGAAGCTTTCTTT
14 few NA TRBJ1-2 TRBV9 CASSVGQSNYGYTF TGTGCCAGCAGCGTAGGGCAATCTAACTATGGCTACACCTTC
15 NA TRBD1 TRBJ1-1 TRBV5-5 CASRVWDSKNTEAFF TGTGCCAGCAGAGTCTGGGACAGCAAAAACACTGAAGCTTTCTTT
15 NA NA TRBJ2-7 TRBV25-1 CASSETLFKGSEQYF TGTGCCAGCAGTGAAACTTTGTTTAAGGGTTCCGAGCAGTACTTC
18 few TRBD2 TRBJ2-5 TRBV20-1 CSASRPGRVHPGGETQYF TGCAGTGCTTCCCGACCGGGGCGAGTCCATCCGGGAGGAGAGACCCAGTACTTC
14 NA TRBD2 TRBJ2-5 TRBV5-4 CASFSGGYQETQYF TGTGCCAGCTTTAGCGGGGGGTACCAAGAGACCCAGTACTTC
13 NA NA TRBJ1-1 TRBV24-1 CATSEGRWTEAFF TGTGCCACCAGTGAAGGGCGATGGACTGAAGCTTTCTTT
14 few NA TRBJ2-4 TRBV9 CASSVQDGKNIQYF TGTGCCAGCAGCGTTCAGGACGGCAAAAACATTCAGTACTTC
13 NA NA TRBJ2-7 TRBV20-1 CSARDFLQYEQYF TGCAGTGCTAGAGATTTTTTGCAGTACGAGCAGTACTTC
18 few TRBD1 TRBJ1-1 TRBV5-1 CASSSPQDRGLMNTEAFF TGCGCCAGCAGCTCACCTCAGGACAGGGGCCTAATGAACACTGAAGCTTTCTTT
15 many NA TRBJ2-4 TRBV5-5 CASSSVTAAKNIQYF TGTGCCAGCAGCTCAGTGACAGCAGCCAAAAACATTCAGTACTTC
17 NA TRBD2 TRBJ2-3 TRBV7-8 CASSSALGGGGTDTQYF TGTGCCAGCAGCTCCGCCCTTGGGGGGGGGGGCACAGATACGCAGTATTTT
12 many NA TRBJ2-7 TRBV2 CASGQGLYEQYF TGTGCCAGCGGGCAGGGCTTGTACGAGCAGTACTTC
18 NA NA TRBJ2-1 TRBV4-1 CASSQAGNGRGSYNEQFF TGCGCCAGCAGCCAAGCCGGGAACGGGAGAGGCTCCTACAATGAGCAGTTCTTC
12 NA NA TRBJ1-4 TRBV9 CASSGANEKLFF TGTGCCAGCAGCGGCGCTAATGAAAAACTGTTTTTT
15 NA NA TRBJ2-3 TRBV5-1 CASSYDATSTDTQYF TGCGCCAGCAGCTATGACGCAACTAGCACAGATACGCAGTATTTT
16 few NA TRBJ2-2 TRBV5-4 CASSWGSGGNTGELFF TGTGCCAGCAGCTGGGGTAGCGGAGGAAACACCGGGGAGCTGTTTTTT
14 few NA TRBJ2-2 TRBV15 CATSRGQNTGELFF TGTGCCACCAGCAGGGGACAGAACACCGGGGAGCTGTTTTTT
14 few NA TRBJ2-1 TRBV27 CASSLDNRYNEQFF TGTGCCAGCAGTTTAGATAACAGGTACAATGAGCAGTTCTTC
16 NA NA TRBJ2-6 TRBV29-1 CSVEDSTPSGANVLTF TGCAGCGTTGAAGACAGCACACCCTCTGGGGCCAACGTCCTGACTTTC